Listed below are T cell receptor beta chains from one sample, sequenced in a study of T-cell memory formation after mild COVID-19. TCRdb re-called the 5' RACE reads through MiXCR, storing one row per CDR3 protein. Of 250,000 to 300,000 distinct CDR3 sequences in the sample, around 15% were seen once. The sequencing sample was made of PBMCs or a T cell subset sorted from them (not recorded which). Receptor source: a man aged 18-30 years who had mild COVID-19 (a few samples of this study predate the infection). Cell type and time point are not known. CDR3s include the opening cysteine and the closing phenylalanine or tryptophan. A D gene is named only where the DNA matches it firmly. Some rows have no size entry. The others give once, few or many, or a class for an expanded clone.

d_gene: .; j_gene: TRBJ2-2; v_gene: TRBV5-1; abundance: few; CDR3aa: CASSLGGASGELFF; CDR3nt: TGCGCCAGCAGCTTGGGGGGCGCATCCGGGGAGCTGTTTTTT
d_gene: .; j_gene: TRBJ1-1; v_gene: TRBV6-5; abundance: .; CDR3aa: CASSYSIRRDTEAFF; CDR3nt: TGTGCCAGCAGTTACTCGATCAGGCGGGACACTGAAGCTTTCTTT
d_gene: .; j_gene: TRBJ2-3; v_gene: TRBV6-4; abundance: .; CDR3aa: CASSDGRNTDTQYF; CDR3nt: TGTGCCAGCAGTGACGGGAGAAACACAGATACGCAGTATTTT
d_gene: TRBD1; j_gene: TRBJ1-5; v_gene: TRBV5-1; abundance: many; CDR3aa: CASSLVDRAQPQHF; CDR3nt: TGCGCCAGCAGCTTGGTCGACAGGGCTCAGCCCCAGCATTTT
d_gene: TRBD2; j_gene: TRBJ2-1; v_gene: TRBV18; abundance: once; CDR3aa: CASSPALAGGLWEQFF; CDR3nt: TGTGCCAGCTCACCAGCACTAGCGGGGGGGCTATGGGAGCAGTTCTTC
d_gene: TRBD2; j_gene: TRBJ2-3; v_gene: TRBV7-7; abundance: .; CDR3aa: CASVQRGSTDTQYF; CDR3nt: TGTGCCAGCGTACAGCGGGGCAGCACAGATACGCAGTATTTT
d_gene: TRBD1; j_gene: TRBJ1-2; v_gene: TRBV4-3; abundance: few; CDR3aa: CASSQDWGQGAFGYTF; CDR3nt: TGCGCCAGCAGCCAAGACTGGGGACAGGGGGCCTTTGGCTACACCTTC
d_gene: .; j_gene: TRBJ2-2; v_gene: TRBV4-3; abundance: few; CDR3aa: CASSRLGPNTGELFF; CDR3nt: TGCGCCAGCAGCCGTCTGGGACCCAACACCGGGGAGCTGTTTTTT
d_gene: TRBD2; j_gene: TRBJ2-5; v_gene: TRBV20-1; abundance: .; CDR3aa: CSARAGDGTQYF; CDR3nt: TGCAGTGCCCGAGCGGGGGACGGGACCCAGTACTTC
d_gene: TRBD2; j_gene: TRBJ2-1; v_gene: TRBV10-2; abundance: .; CDR3aa: CASGLAGGDNEQFF; CDR3nt: TGCGCCAGTGGACTAGCGGGGGGGGACAATGAGCAGTTCTTC
d_gene: .; j_gene: TRBJ2-2; v_gene: TRBV9; abundance: few; CDR3aa: CASSVAPGNTGELFF; CDR3nt: TGTGCCAGCAGCGTAGCGCCAGGGAACACCGGGGAGCTGTTTTTT
d_gene: TRBD1; j_gene: TRBJ2-2; v_gene: TRBV7-2; abundance: .; CDR3aa: CASRQTGSNTGELFF; CDR3nt: TGTGCCAGCAGACAGACAGGGTCGAACACCGGGGAGCTGTTTTTT
d_gene: .; j_gene: TRBJ1-2; v_gene: TRBV21-1; abundance: .; CDR3aa: CASSKPKGPYGYTF; CDR3nt: TGTGCCAGCAGCAAACCGAAGGGGCCCTATGGCTACACCTTC
d_gene: .; j_gene: TRBJ2-7; v_gene: TRBV12-3/TRBV12-4; abundance: .; CDR3aa: CASSPGHRRMGEQYF; CDR3nt: TGTGCCAGCAGTCCCGGACACCGACGAATGGGCGAGCAGTACTTC
d_gene: .; j_gene: TRBJ1-5; v_gene: TRBV7-2; abundance: .; CDR3aa: CASSRELNQPQHF; CDR3nt: TGTGCCAGCAGCCGCGAATTGAATCAGCCCCAGCATTTT
d_gene: .; j_gene: TRBJ1-5; v_gene: TRBV7-9; abundance: few; CDR3aa: CASSPGSGVQPQHF; CDR3nt: TGTGCCAGCAGCCCAGGGTCAGGGGTGCAGCCCCAGCATTTT
d_gene: .; j_gene: TRBJ2-3; v_gene: TRBV29-1; abundance: .; CDR3aa: CSVGAGSTDTQYF; CDR3nt: TGCAGCGTTGGGGCGGGGAGCACAGATACGCAGTATTTT
d_gene: TRBD1; j_gene: TRBJ1-2; v_gene: TRBV7-8; abundance: .; CDR3aa: CASSLGPSGQGSYGYTF; CDR3nt: TGTGCCAGCAGCTTAGGCCCATCGGGACAGGGGAGCTATGGCTACACCTTC
d_gene: .; j_gene: TRBJ2-3; v_gene: TRBV20-1; abundance: .; CDR3aa: CSAHFAGTASTDTQYF; CDR3nt: TGCAGTGCTCATTTTGCCGGGACGGCTAGCACAGATACGCAGTATTTT
d_gene: TRBD2; j_gene: TRBJ2-7; v_gene: TRBV4-1; abundance: few; CDR3aa: CASSLGLAGDYEQYF; CDR3nt: TGCGCCAGCAGCTTAGGACTAGCGGGCGACTACGAGCAGTACTTC
d_gene: .; j_gene: TRBJ1-1; v_gene: TRBV5-1; abundance: .; CDR3aa: CASSPQAGGLAEAFF; CDR3nt: TGCGCCAGCAGCCCCCAAGCCGGGGGACTGGCTGAAGCTTTCTTT
d_gene: .; j_gene: TRBJ2-4; v_gene: TRBV7-8; abundance: .; CDR3aa: CASSPDRLAKNIQYF; CDR3nt: TGTGCCAGCAGCCCGGACAGACTAGCCAAAAACATTCAGTACTTC
d_gene: .; j_gene: TRBJ2-4; v_gene: TRBV20-1; abundance: few; CDR3aa: CSARRGKGIQYF; CDR3nt: TGCAGTGCTAGGAGAGGGAAGGGCATTCAGTACTTC
d_gene: .; j_gene: TRBJ1-4; v_gene: TRBV4-1; abundance: few; CDR3aa: CASSHTGSTNEKLFF; CDR3nt: TGCGCCAGCAGCCACACAGGATCAACTAATGAAAAACTGTTTTTT
d_gene: TRBD1; j_gene: TRBJ2-7; v_gene: TRBV20-1; abundance: .; CDR3aa: CSATVGTAYEQYF; CDR3nt: TGCAGTGCCACCGTCGGGACAGCCTACGAGCAGTACTTC
d_gene: TRBD1; j_gene: TRBJ2-5; v_gene: TRBV9; abundance: .; CDR3aa: CASSVTPDRQETQYF; CDR3nt: TGTGCCAGCAGCGTAACCCCGGACAGGCAAGAGACCCAGTACTTC
d_gene: .; j_gene: TRBJ2-5; v_gene: TRBV2; abundance: .; CDR3aa: CASTGYSQETQYF; CDR3nt: TGTGCCAGCACGGGGTATAGCCAGGAGACCCAGTACTTC
d_gene: TRBD2; j_gene: TRBJ2-1; v_gene: TRBV5-1; abundance: .; CDR3aa: CASSISGGAYNEQFF; CDR3nt: TGCGCCAGCAGCATTAGCGGGGGGGCCTACAATGAGCAGTTCTTC
d_gene: TRBD1; j_gene: TRBJ1-3; v_gene: TRBV2; abundance: few; CDR3aa: CASNGQAGNTIYF; CDR3nt: TGTGCCAGTAACGGACAGGCTGGAAACACCATATATTTT
d_gene: TRBD2; j_gene: TRBJ2-7; v_gene: TRBV7-2; abundance: .; CDR3aa: CASSFSSGGYEQYF; CDR3nt: TGTGCCAGCAGCTTTAGTTCGGGGGGGTACGAGCAGTACTTC
d_gene: .; j_gene: TRBJ2-7; v_gene: TRBV12-3/TRBV12-4; abundance: many; CDR3aa: CASASDGDEQYF; CDR3nt: TGTGCCAGCGCCTCGGACGGCGACGAGCAGTACTTC
d_gene: .; j_gene: TRBJ2-2; v_gene: TRBV20-1; abundance: .; CDR3aa: CSARGGMNTGELFF; CDR3nt: TGCAGTGCTAGAGGGGGCATGAACACCGGGGAGCTGTTTTTT
d_gene: .; j_gene: TRBJ2-3; v_gene: TRBV4-3; abundance: few; CDR3aa: CASSQVQNTDTQYF; CDR3nt: TGCGCCAGCAGCCAAGTACAGAACACAGATACGCAGTATTTT
d_gene: .; j_gene: TRBJ1-1; v_gene: TRBV6-2/TRBV6-3; abundance: few; CDR3aa: CASTPAGRGNTEAFF; CDR3nt: TGTGCCAGCACCCCAGCAGGGAGAGGTAACACTGAAGCTTTCTTT
d_gene: TRBD2; j_gene: TRBJ2-1; v_gene: TRBV20-1; abundance: .; CDR3aa: CSARAASGDGEQFF; CDR3nt: TGCAGTGCTAGAGCGGCTAGCGGGGACGGTGAGCAGTTCTTC
d_gene: TRBD2; j_gene: TRBJ2-7; v_gene: TRBV10-3; abundance: few; CDR3aa: CAISESSGGAYEQYF; CDR3nt: TGTGCCATCAGTGAGTCTAGCGGGGGGGCCTACGAGCAGTACTTC
d_gene: TRBD1; j_gene: TRBJ1-3; v_gene: TRBV7-8; abundance: .; CDR3aa: CASSLWTGHYSGNTIYF; CDR3nt: TGTGCCAGCAGCCTTTGGACAGGCCATTACTCTGGAAACACCATATATTTT
d_gene: .; j_gene: TRBJ2-1; v_gene: TRBV4-3; abundance: few; CDR3aa: CASSQDLGVAGRGNNEQFF; CDR3nt: TGCGCCAGCAGCCAAGATCTGGGTGTTGCAGGACGAGGGAACAATGAGCAGTTCTTC
d_gene: .; j_gene: TRBJ2-5; v_gene: TRBV5-1; abundance: few; CDR3aa: CASSSEGETQYF; CDR3nt: TGCGCCAGCAGCTCAGAGGGAGAGACCCAGTACTTC
d_gene: TRBD2; j_gene: TRBJ2-3; v_gene: TRBV6-2/TRBV6-3; abundance: .; CDR3aa: CASSLLAGVLTDTQYF; CDR3nt: TGTGCCAGCAGCCTCCTAGCGGGGGTTTTAACAGATACGCAGTATTTT
d_gene: TRBD2; j_gene: TRBJ2-1; v_gene: TRBV3-1; abundance: .; CDR3aa: CASSQDQASGHEQFF; CDR3nt: TGTGCCAGCAGCCAAGATCAGGCTAGCGGACATGAGCAGTTCTTC
d_gene: .; j_gene: TRBJ1-4; v_gene: TRBV10-3; abundance: .; CDR3aa: CAISESRGDSVKLFF; CDR3nt: TGTGCCATCAGTGAGTCGAGGGGGGACTCCGTAAAACTGTTTTTT